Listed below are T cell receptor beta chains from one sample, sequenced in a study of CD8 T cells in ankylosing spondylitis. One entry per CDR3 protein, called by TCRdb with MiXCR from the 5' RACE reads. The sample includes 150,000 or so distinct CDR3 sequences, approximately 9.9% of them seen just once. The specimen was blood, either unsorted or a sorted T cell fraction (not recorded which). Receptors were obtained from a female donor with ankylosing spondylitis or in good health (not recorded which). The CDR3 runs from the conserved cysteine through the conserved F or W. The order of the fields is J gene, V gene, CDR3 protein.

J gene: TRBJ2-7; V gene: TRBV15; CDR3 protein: CATSRDIRQVLYF
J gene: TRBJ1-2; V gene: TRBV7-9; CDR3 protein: CASSSFPLPDGYTF
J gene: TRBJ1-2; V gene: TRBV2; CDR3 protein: CANPGQRGYTF
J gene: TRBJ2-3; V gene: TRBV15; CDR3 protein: CATRTSGTTDTQYF
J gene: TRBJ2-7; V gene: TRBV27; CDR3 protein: CASSPMTSGRAGQYF
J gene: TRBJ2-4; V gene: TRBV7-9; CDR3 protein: CASSLNPRDKDIQYF
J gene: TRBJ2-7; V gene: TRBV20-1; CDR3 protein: CSLGQGYEQYF
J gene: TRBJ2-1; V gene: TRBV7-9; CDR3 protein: CASSARGMGEDEQFF
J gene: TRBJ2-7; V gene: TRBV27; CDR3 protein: CASAGTGTYEQYF
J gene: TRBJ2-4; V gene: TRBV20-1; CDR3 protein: CSAFPQGSIQYF
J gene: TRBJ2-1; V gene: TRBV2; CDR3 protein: CASSRRVRLAAYNEQFF
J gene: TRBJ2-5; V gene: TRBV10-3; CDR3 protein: CAISESWETQYF
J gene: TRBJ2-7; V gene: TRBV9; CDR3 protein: CASSEETGTVQYF
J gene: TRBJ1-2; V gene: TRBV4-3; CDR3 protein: CASSQTMVANYGYTF
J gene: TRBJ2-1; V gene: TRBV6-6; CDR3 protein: CASSYIVNEQFF
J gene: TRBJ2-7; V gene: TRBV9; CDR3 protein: CASSVTSGYEQYF
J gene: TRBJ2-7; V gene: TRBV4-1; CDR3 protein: CASSQGAGAYEQYF
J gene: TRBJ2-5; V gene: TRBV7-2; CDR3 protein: CASSRGNQETQYF
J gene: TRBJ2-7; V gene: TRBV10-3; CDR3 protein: CAITPSGQGPSSYEQYF
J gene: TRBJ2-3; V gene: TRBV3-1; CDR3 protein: CASSFISVGDTQYF
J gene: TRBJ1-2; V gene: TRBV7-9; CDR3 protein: CASPEGDGYTF
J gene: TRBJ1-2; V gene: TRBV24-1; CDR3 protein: CATSGKDTF
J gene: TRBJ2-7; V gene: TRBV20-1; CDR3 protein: CSATTILSYEQYF
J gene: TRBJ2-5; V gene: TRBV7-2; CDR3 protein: CASSTRLWGETQYF
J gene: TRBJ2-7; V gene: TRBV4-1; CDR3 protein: CASSQSSTSVSYEQYF
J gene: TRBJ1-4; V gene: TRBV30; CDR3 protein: CAWSATLAGEKLFF
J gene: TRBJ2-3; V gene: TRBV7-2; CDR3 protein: CASSLSQVSDSTDTQYF
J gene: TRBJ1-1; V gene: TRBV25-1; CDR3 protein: CASSGGGRRGEAFF
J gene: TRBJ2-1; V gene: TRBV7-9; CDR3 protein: CASSLAPSGGNEQFF